This TCR beta chain is drawn from a study of beta chain features in type 1 diabetes (dated by TCRdb to the late 2010s). Background for the entire study: Mean age, gender distribution, total cell number and subset yield did not differ between patients and healthy donors. The study compared TCRB repertoires of sorted circulating CD4+ T cell subsets between recently diagnosed type 1 diabetes patients and matched healthy donors. Whereas all 30 or so donors provided naive and central memory subsets, regulatory and stem cell-like memory subsets were isolated from just 8 patients and about eight healthy donors. Across all samples, fewer than 130 million sorted cells were examined, and cell number per subset correlated strongly with RNA yield.

From each donor, a single peripheral blood sample of about 110 mL on average was drawn into heparinised tubes. A BD FACSAria II and a panel including CD45RO, CCR7, CD25, CD127, CD95 and CD27 were used to sort naive, central memory, regulatory and stem cell-like memory CD4+ T cells. All sorted populations exceeded 95% purity. PBMCs were isolated immediately by Lymphoprep density gradient centrifugation and stained directly without culture. So that batch effects would be minimized, each experiment stained and sorted samples in pairs, pairing one healthy donor with one patient. Counted from cysteine to phenylalanine, this CDR3 has 14 amino acids. The retained sequence is limited to the CDR3, 42 bases, with the frame set at the first base. From a lookup of the germline V gene, CDR1 and CDR2 are SGHRS and YFSETQ. The junction shows trimming of 3 bases on V and 2 bases on J, and the gene matches do not reach 0 bases of it.

Turning to this clone: The antigen it binds to is not known. No much larger clonotype is one base removed from it; base qualities were not supplied.

The entire amount of isolated RNA was reverse transcribed using the High Capacity cDNA Reverse Transcription Kit, so the sequenced TCRB transcripts were expressed ones. Deep immunoSEQ sequencing was applied to naive, central memory and regulatory T cell samples, giving an average of about 3.7 million total reads per sample. Sorted cells were lysed in RLT buffer and RNA was extracted with DNase-treated RNeasy Micro or Mini kits, depending on cell number. Each cell subset was processed separately to prevent cross-contamination, with patient and healthy donor samples processed together. TCRB sequences were amplified from cDNA with the immunoSEQ multiplex PCR, producing 87-bp fragments spanning the CDR3 region. Sequencing of the amplicons was done on the Illumina HiSeq platform. In the original analysis: PCR bias was computationally corrected using synthetic template baselines, reads within Hamming distance 2 were collapsed, and singletons that could not be merged were discarded. Reads were aligned to IMGT to assign V, D and J genes, CDR3 length, and insertions or deletions at six rearrangement sites. Within each subset, clonotype counts were normalized to the number of sorted cells before true diversity and Gini coefficients were calculated with the tcR R package. The overlap coefficient, calculated on TCRB nucleotide sequences, was used to measure repertoire sharing. Out-of-frame TCRB sequences from naive cells were analyzed to stand in for the pre-selection repertoire. In its TCRdb copy, this immuneACCESS table keeps in-frame sequences only and misses some clones. Where compared with another copy, unresolved V genes explain less than half of these, and the others have no known cause. That table is the source of V, J and clone size, and D and trimming were worked out from the DNA. A total of fewer than 250,000 clones appear in this sample, more than 9% of them only once. The leading ten clones occupy 0.03% to 0.035% of the sample.

Points the paper makes about the study in general: Because cDNA was sequenced instead of genomic DNA, activated cells with high expression could be over-represented, although the groups did not differ in activation or CD3 levels. Naive, central memory and regulatory TCRB repertoires appeared to be more similar among patients than among healthy donors. At VDJ recombination sites, patients with type 1 diabetes made fewer insertions and deleted more nucleotides, a pattern implying thymic rearrangement abnormalities. A moderate but significant shortening of TCRB CDR3 length was observed in type 1 diabetes patients in all four CD4+ subsets. Only small numbers of individuals were included in the HLA sub-analyses, which left unresolved whether HLA type had any influence on TCRB rearrangement. PCR may preferentially amplify shorter templates, but because patient and control samples were amplified and corrected together, any resulting skew would affect both groups equally.

This receptor was obtained from a woman under 30 in good health. This receptor chain uses TRBV5-1 and TRBJ2-5, with 11 bases in between that match TRBD2. The sequencing input was naive CD4+ T cells from blood. In light of the paper, this sample's cell subset or site label describes: true naive CD4+ T cells. DNA sequence: TGCGCCAGCAGCTGGACTAGCGGGCAAGAGACCCAGTACTTC. The translation is CASSWTSGQETQYF. With the portions outside the CDR3 filled from the reference TRBV5-1 and TRBJ2-5 genes, the complete variable region becomes KAGVTQTPRYLIKTRGQQVTLSCSPISGHRSVSWYQQTPGQGLQFLFEYFSETQRNKGNFPGRFSGRQFSNSRSEMNVSTLELGDSALYLCASSWTSGQETQYFGPGTRLLVL.